A single sample is the source of the 26 T cell receptor beta chains below, sequenced in a study of cytomegalovirus exposure and HLA in healthy donors. Use of 60 Vbeta and 13 Jbeta primers characterized the PCR. Produced via immunoSEQ multiplex PCR; TCRdb's table is partial and in-frame only. The sample holds fewer than 250,000 clones, approximately 80% seen once. The specimen was PBMCs. These receptors all stem from a young man in good health and CMV-seronegative.

Concerning this clone itself: An end of the junction does not agree with germline; a read error may underlie this. The genes are TRBV15 and TRBJ2-6; D may be TRBD1 (5 bases). Germline-derived CDR1 and CDR2 are LNHNV and YYDKDF (reference sequence). This CDR3 contains 15 residues. The CDR3: CATSPRQPGASVLTF. Written as DNA, the CDR3 is TGTGCCACCAGCCCCAGACAACCTGGGGCCAGCGTCCTGACTTTC. The full variable domain, rest sourced from reference TRBV15 and TRBJ2-6, is DAMVIQNPRYQVTQFGKPVTLSCSQTLNHNVMYWYQQKSSQAPKLLFHYYDKDFNNEADTPDNFQSRRPNTSFCFLDIRSPGLGDTAMYLCATSPRQPGASVLTFGAGSRLTVL.

This rearrangement joins TRBV5-1 to TRBJ2-3; 8 bases match TRBD2. In germline, CDR1 is SGHRS, CDR2 YFSETQ. The CDR3 contains 15 residues. V was pared by 4 bases and J by 4 bases, with 8 bases of the junction left unmatched. DNA of the CDR3: TGCGCCAGCAGCCCCGGGGGGGGGCCCCCAGATACGCAGTATTTT. Its protein product is CASSPGGGPPDTQYF.

The CDR3: CASSLERELQPQHF. CDR3 bases: TGTGCCAGCAGCTTGGAGAGGGAACTTCAGCCCCAGCATTTT. The chain employs TRBV5-5 and TRBJ1-5, with D uncertain. CDR1 is SGHKS, CDR2 YYEKEE, per germline (reference sequence). V lost 0 bases and J 6 bases, leaving 10 bases between the germline ends. The CDR3 contains 14 residues.

Comments on this clone: This specimen includes other DNA sequences encoding the same CDR3. This CDR3 reads CASSLRGGSTEAFF. CDR3 DNA: TGTGCCAGCAGCTTACGGGGGGGTTCGACTGAAGCTTTCTTT. V and J are TRBV7-9 and TRBJ1-1, with D possibly matching TRBD1 (5 bases). The CDR3 spans 14 residues. V was cut by 2 bases and J by 5 bases, with 12 bases left in between. Germline lookup yields CDR1 SEHNR and CDR2 FQNEAQ (reference sequence).

The rearrangement uses TRBV28 and TRBJ2-7, with 11 nucleotides matching TRBD1. The CDR3 sequence is 19 residues long. Germline V gene sequence: CDR1 MDHEN, CDR2 SYDVKM. The trim removed 2 bases at V and 3 bases at J, leaving 15 bases unmatched. CDR3 nucleotide sequence: TGTGCCAGCAGTTTAAGGGGACAGGGGGGCCGCCGAGGCCTCTACGAGCAGTACTTC. Translation gives CASSLRGQGGRRGLYEQYF.

The rearrangement joins TRBV29-1 to TRBJ2-3; 13 nucleotides line up with TRBD2. V shed 6 bases, J shed 5 bases, and the junction held 11 bases outside the gene matches. CDR1 SQVTM and CDR2 ANQGSEA come from the germline V gene. The length of the CDR3 is 16 residues. The CDR3 nucleotides are TGCAGCGTAACCGGGACTAGCGGGAAGGCGTTAGATACGCAGTATTTT. Amino acid sequence: CSVTGTSGKALDTQYF.

The V call is TRBV7-6, the J call TRBJ2-2; the match to TRBD1 covers 9 bases. Trimming took 5 bases from V and 3 from J; bases not matched to a gene: 4. The CDR3 loop spans 15 amino acids. Germline V gives CDR1 SGHVS, CDR2 FNYEAQ. CDR3 DNA: TGTGCCAGCAGCCCTGGGACAGGGCACACCGGGGAGCTGTTTTTT. This codes for CASSPGTGHTGELFF.

This sequence joins TRBV9 and TRBJ1-2; TRBD1 is a possible D gene (5 bases). V lost 4 bases and J lost 8, with 18 bases in between. Per germline, CDR1 SGDLS and CDR2 YYNGEE. The CDR3 runs 14 residues. This chain's CDR3 is CASSPAGDFRGYTF. CDR3 in DNA: TGTGCCAGCAGCCCCGCGGGGGATTTCCGGGGCTACACCTTC.

The sample holds a few counts of this clone. The CDR3 nucleotides are TGCAGCGTTGGGGACAGCGCTGGAAACACCATATATTTT. Translation: CSVGDSAGNTIYF. This rearrangement joins TRBV29-1 to TRBJ1-3; 7 bases align to TRBD1. This CDR3 is 13 amino acids long. V was clipped by 4 bases and J by 2 bases; unmatched bases: 2. Germline CDR1 SQVTM, CDR2 ANQGSEA.

About this clone itself: This same CDR3 is encoded by further DNA sequences in the sample. The rearrangement links TRBV6-5 to TRBJ2-4; weak D call: TRBD1 (6 bases). The CDR3 covers 15 residues. Per the germline V gene, CDR1 is MNHEY and CDR2 is SVGAGI. With 0 bases removed from V and 1 base from J, the gap between germline ends came to 7 bases. The DNA of the CDR3 is TGTGCCAGCAGTTACTCGCAGGGGGCCAAAAACATTCAGTACTTC. As protein: CASSYSQGAKNIQYF.

The chain carries TRBV6-1 and TRBJ2-5; possible D gene TRBD2, 6 bases. With 8 bases removed from V and 5 bases from J, the gap between germline ends came to 21 bases. Germline CDR1 reads MNHNS; CDR2 reads SASEGT. This CDR3 spans 15 amino acids. The CDR3 protein is CASQRGGRAKETQYF. The CDR3 nucleotides are TGTGCCAGCCAAAGGGGAGGCAGGGCAAAGGAGACCCAGTACTTC.

The chain recombines TRBV28 with TRBJ1-3; the D gene is possibly TRBD1 (5 bases). CDR1 MDHEN and CDR2 SYDVKM come from the germline V gene. The V and J ends lost 5 bases and 0 bases respectively, with 11 bases between them. This CDR3 comprises 15 residues. The DNA of the CDR3 is TGTGCCAGCAGTACGGGGGGACTCTCTGGAAACACCATATATTTT. Protein: CASSTGGLSGNTIYF.

The J gene is TRBJ1-1, the V gene TRBV29-1; the D is unclear. The CDR3 runs 14 residues. Trimming removed 5 bases at V and 1 base at J, with 14 bases between. Germline CDR1 and CDR2: SQVTM and ANQGSEA. CDR3 in DNA: TGCAGCGTTACTCTAGGAGCGACGAACACTGAAGCTTTCTTT. Its protein product is CSVTLGATNTEAFF.

This clone was detected a few times. The rearrangement links TRBV4-2 to TRBJ2-1; 9 nucleotides agree with TRBD2. The CDR3 has 17 residues. After removal of 0 bases from V and 4 bases from J, the junction contained 7 bases not matched to a gene. CDR1 and CDR2 from the germline V gene are LGHNA and YNFKEQ. This CDR3 reads CASSQEVAGDLYNEQFF. The CDR3 nucleotides read TGTGCCAGCAGCCAAGAAGTAGCGGGGGATTTATACAATGAGCAGTTCTTC.

The chain couples TRBV6-5 to TRBJ2-7; TRBD1 is a possible D gene (6 bases). The CDR3 runs 16 residues. Germline CDR1 is MNHEY and CDR2 is SVGAGI. V lost 2 bases and J lost 2, with 16 bases in between. CDR3 residues: CASSYGGPGEPYEQYF. CDR3 coding DNA: TGTGCCAGCAGTTACGGGGGCCCCGGGGAACCCTACGAGCAGTACTTC.

This clone was detected once. Other DNA sequences in this specimen translate into the identical CDR3. The genes are TRBV7-6 and TRBJ2-5; 8 nucleotides agree with TRBD1. The junction had 4 bases not matched to a gene; V was cut back by 6 bases and J by 4 bases. Germline CDR1 and CDR2: SGHVS and FNYEAQ. CDR3 length equals 13 residues. In DNA form, the CDR3 reads TGTGCCAGCAGTCCAGGGGGCCGAGAGACCCAGTACTTC. This encodes CASSPGGRETQYF.

Regarding this clone: A junction boundary mismatches the germline segment, possibly from a read error. V gene TRBV27 combines with J gene TRBJ2-6; a possible D gene is TRBD1 (5 bases). The CDR3 contains 13 residues. Germline V gene lookup returns CDR1 MNHEY and CDR2 SMNVEV (reference sequence). The CDR3 nucleotides are TGTGCCAGCAGTTTACTAGGGGCCAGCGTCCTGACTTTC. Protein: CASSLLGASVLTF.

The V gene is TRBV2, the J gene TRBJ2-2; 12 nucleotides align to TRBD1. The CDR3 spans 19 residues. V lost 2 bases to trimming and J lost 3 bases; unmatched junction nucleotides: 10. Germline V gives CDR1 SNHLY, CDR2 FYNNEI. The CDR3 DNA reads TGTGCCAGCAGTGAATGGCCAGGGGACAGGGGGCATCACACCGGGGAGCTGTTTTTT. It translates to CASSEWPGDRGHHTGELFF.

The CDR3 bases are TGCGCCAGCAGCCAATCAATAGAGACCCAGTACTTC. Translation: CASSQSIETQYF. This chain uses TRBV4-1 with TRBJ2-5, with D hard to call. Germline V gene data show CDR1 as MGHRA and CDR2 as YSYEKL. Trimming stripped 2 bases from V and 4 bases from J, with 5 bases between. The CDR3 covers 12 residues.

V gene TRBV11-3 combines with J gene TRBJ2-7; TRBD1 agrees at 10 bases. Trimming cost V 6 bases and J 4 bases; bases outside gene matches: 6. Germline-derived CDR1 and CDR2 are SGHNT and YENEEA. This CDR3 is built from 14 residues. The CDR3 region has the DNA TGTGCCAGCAGTCGGGGACAGGGGAGTTACGAGCAGTACTTC. Its translation: CASSRGQGSYEQYF.

The rearrangement links TRBV6-1 to TRBJ1-3, with D unclear. In germline, CDR1 is MNHNS, CDR2 SASEGT. The CDR3 runs to 14 residues. Trimming cost V 5 bases and J 2 bases, with 10 bases left between them. CDR3: CASSPLYPGNTIYF. The CDR3 region has the DNA TGTGCCAGCAGTCCCCTCTACCCTGGAAACACCATATATTTT.

This chain uses TRBV4-1 with TRBJ2-5; TRBD2 matches at 12 bases. The CDR3 has 16 amino acids. V lost 4 bases, J lost 6 bases, and 9 bases stayed unmatched. CDR1 MGHRA and CDR2 YSYEKL come from the germline V gene. The CDR3 here is CASSPLAGGPIQTQYF. The CDR3 nucleotides are TGCGCCAGCAGCCCCCTAGCGGGGGGGCCTATTCAGACCCAGTACTTC.

This chain links TRBV2 with TRBJ2-1; a possible D gene is TRBD2 (5 bases). CDR1 is SNHLY and CDR2 is FYNNEI in the germline V gene. The CDR3 is made up of 15 amino acids. V lost 0 bases and J 3 bases, leaving 9 bases between the germline ends. CDR3 loop: CASSEAPAVYNEQFF. As DNA, the CDR3 is TGTGCCAGCAGTGAAGCGCCAGCGGTCTACAATGAGCAGTTCTTC.

This clone was seen a few times. The rearrangement joins TRBV11-3 to TRBJ1-5, with a weak D call TRBD1 (6 bases). Germline values: CDR1 SGHNT, CDR2 YENEEA. This CDR3 has 16 amino acids. Trimming cost V 0 bases and J 7 bases, with 16 bases left between them. In DNA form, the CDR3 reads TGTGCCAGCAGCTTAGATCTGGGGGCCCCAGGGCAGCCCCAGCATTTT. Encoded protein: CASSLDLGAPGQPQHF.

The J gene is TRBJ1-6, the V gene TRBV7-8; 7 nucleotides agree with TRBD1. The CDR3 runs to 16 residues. Germline-derived CDR1 and CDR2 are SGHVS and FQNEAQ. V lost 5 bases, J lost 11 bases, and 15 bases stayed unmatched. The CDR3, as DNA: TGTGCCAGCAGCCCTTTTTGGGCCAGGGGGAACCCACCCCTCCACTTT. This sequence encodes CASSPFWARGNPPLHF.

This chain connects TRBV4-1 to TRBJ2-5; 7 positions match TRBD1. Germline-derived CDR1 and CDR2 are MGHRA and YSYEKL. V dropped 0 bases and J dropped 4; count of bases not matched to a gene: 8. The CDR3 has 16 amino acids. The CDR3 nucleotides read TGCGCCAGCAGCCAAGAAGGTAGGGGGCGGCCAGAGACCCAGTACTTC. Translated: CASSQEGRGRPETQYF.